The following is a T cell receptor (beta chain) sequence with its context. Its cognate antigen has yet to be identified. No base quality information exists; no much larger clone differs at one position. The data originate from a study of blood T cell repertoires in COVID-19 (TCRdb year 2020). Regarding the research as a whole: Samples covering the acute and convalescent phases of COVID-19 were provided by collaborators in the United States, Italy and Spain. The prospective study material was composed of cDNA or gDNA derived from T cells, B-cell-depleted T cells, or PBMCs. Subjects who had been exposed to COVID-19, were actively infected with it, or had recovered from it provided the deeply sampled blood TCRbeta repertoires that made up the dataset. The repertoires were made available in a free public database intended to serve as a resource for research on the immune response to SARS-CoV-2. Samples were obtained from the ongoing ImmuneRACE study (first 160 participants) and from about 1,300 subjects provided by 6 global collaborators. A de-identified subject ID, COVID-19 status, age in years and sex were almost always included in the sample metadata. Where HLA class I and class II types were available, the types were taken from metadata supplied by the sample provider, not from assay-based typing.

Taken from the germline V gene, the CDR1 and CDR2 loops are ENHRY and SYGVKD. The CDR3 runs 16 amino acids, cysteine and phenylalanine included. The kept DNA is CDR3 alone, 48 bases in frame from the first base. The junction shows trimming of 0 bases on V and 5 bases on J, plus 11 bases between the germline ends. TCRbeta CDR3 regions were amplified from genomic DNA by means of the immunoSEQ Assay, a bias-controlled multiplex PCR. The original pipeline was this. Within the assay, amplification of reference gene primers was used to estimate how many nucleated cells each sample contained. To quantify the absolute abundance of each unique TCRbeta CDR3 rearrangement, sequence reads were collapsed and filtered. For each sample, productive Simpson clonality was calculated by taking the square root of Simpson's diversity index across productive rearrangements. In its TCRdb copy, this immuneACCESS table keeps in-frame sequences only and misses some clones. Where compared with another copy, unresolved V genes explain less than half of these, and the others have no known cause. V and J calls and clone size are those listed in that table; D and trimming were worked out from the DNA. The sample table holds over 300,000 clones, of which 80% to 90% were seen once. The ten largest clones capture roughly 2% of the sample.

Participants in the prospective study were aged 18 to 89 years, lived in under 30 United States geographic areas, and enrolled through a virtual design. In the prospective study, participants were assigned to cohorts based on the clinical history participants reported in a screening survey and a study questionnaire. Recovered participants in ImmuneRACE Cohort 3 were defined as having two consecutive negative NP/OP PCR tests, clearance from a healthcare professional, or resolution of symptoms. In the prospective study, whole blood, serum and a nasopharyngeal or oropharyngeal swab were collected from each participant by mobile phlebotomists. Over a roughly two-month period, participants in the prospective study had the option of providing additional blood draws and questionnaires. Blood samples from the prospective study were shipped frozen or at room temperature prior to DNA extraction. The study at large found these results: The quantity of clinical and demographic metadata differed by source and by participant and was supplied without curation.

The receptor's source is a man aged 25-45 years who had recovered from COVID-19. The chain couples TRBV10-3 to TRBJ1-6; no D gene can be assigned with confidence. Sequencing was carried out using PBMCs or T cells enriched from blood (not recorded which). The DNA is as follows: TGTGCCATCAGTGAGTCGAGAAAGGGAGATAATTCACCCCTCCACTTT. The resulting protein is CAISESRKGDNSPLHF.